These T cell receptor beta chains were read from a single sample in a study of blood T cells in healthy people across ages. TCRdb re-analysed the 5' RACE reads in MiXCR, keeping a single row per CDR3 protein. The sample holds about 930,000 distinct CDR3 sequences, 29% seen once. The sample was also linked to a second study, of T cells of mothers and their children.

Sequencing used blood. The source of these receptors is a woman aged 40 to 50 in good health. The CDR3 runs from the conserved cysteine through the conserved F or W. D genes are given only for firm matches. Where a row states a size, it is once, few, many or the class of an expanded clone; other rows omit it.

TRBV19	few	NA	TRBJ2-1	CATSDSVSNEQFF	TGTGCCACCTCCGACAGCGTGTCGAATGAGCAGTTCTTC
TRBV7-2	NA	NA	TRBJ1-2	CASSLDGYGYAF	TGTGCCAGCAGCTTAGACGGTTATGGCTACGCCTTC
TRBV7-2	few	NA	TRBJ2-5	CASSSLALRTQYF	TGTGCCAGCAGCTCCCTAGCCCTACGGACCCAGTACTTC
TRBV18	once	NA	TRBJ1-1	CASSPPRGSEMHTEAFF	TGTGCCAGCTCACCACCACGGGGTAGTGAGATGCACACTGAAGCTTTCTTT
TRBV4-3	few	NA	TRBJ2-1	CASSQDLWNNEQFF	TGCGCCAGCAGCCAAGATCTTTGGAACAATGAGCAGTTCTTC
TRBV7-3	many	NA	TRBJ2-7	CASSLNGGHEQYF	TGTGCCAGCAGCTTAAATGGGGGACACGAGCAGTACTTC
TRBV29-1	many	NA	TRBJ2-7	CSDPRGRSLGYEQYF	TGCAGCGACCCCCGTGGCAGGTCTCTCGGCTACGAGCAGTACTTC
TRBV20-1	few	NA	TRBJ1-1	CSARDRGATEAFF	TGCAGTGCTAGAGATAGGGGGGCGACTGAAGCTTTCTTT
TRBV10-1	NA	TRBD2	TRBJ2-7	CASSDNPGLAGQSYEQYF	TGCGCCAGCAGCGATAACCCGGGACTAGCGGGACAGAGCTACGAGCAGTACTTC
TRBV3-1	NA	NA	TRBJ1-4	CASSRLIGVEKLFF	TGTGCCAGCAGCCGACTGATCGGAGTGGAAAAACTGTTTTTT
TRBV7-2	few	TRBD1	TRBJ2-5	CASSNDRGLYETQYF	TGTGCCAGCAGCAACGACAGGGGGCTTTACGAGACCCAGTACTTC
TRBV4-1	NA	TRBD1	TRBJ1-1	CASSDRTGSNEAFF	TGCGCCAGCAGCGACAGGACAGGGTCAAATGAAGCTTTCTTT
TRBV27	many	NA	TRBJ2-7	CASSRRGTYEQYF	TGTGCCAGCAGTAGGCGGGGTACCTACGAGCAGTACTTC
TRBV12-3/TRBV12-4	few	NA	TRBJ1-1	CASTRKAGMNTEAFF	TGTGCCAGCACCCGAAAGGCCGGGATGAACACTGAAGCTTTCTTT
TRBV7-7	NA	NA	TRBJ2-5	CASSLLERGAETQYF	TGTGCTAGCAGCTTACTGGAACGGGGGGCAGAGACCCAGTACTTC
TRBV29-1	NA	NA	TRBJ2-3	CSVEPREHTDTQYF	TGCAGCGTTGAACCCCGGGAACACACAGATACGCAGTATTTT
TRBV27	NA	NA	TRBJ2-1	CASSPNQQETQFF	TGTGCCAGCAGTCCTAACCAGCAAGAGACCCAGTTCTTC
TRBV7-2	few	TRBD2	TRBJ2-7	CVSSQSPSGGALEQYF	TGTGTCAGCAGCCAGAGCCCCAGCGGGGGGGCCCTCGAGCAGTACTTC
TRBV11-2	NA	NA	TRBJ1-5	CASSLTGTGHQPQHF	TGTGCCAGCAGCTTAACCGGGACGGGTCATCAGCCCCAGCATTTT
TRBV24-1	many	NA	TRBJ2-5	CATSDPQGSGETQYF	TGTGCCACCAGTGACCCCCAAGGGAGCGGAGAGACCCAGTACTTC
TRBV28	NA	NA	TRBJ2-1	CASSPYHNEQFF	TGTGCCAGCAGTCCATACCACAATGAGCAGTTCTTC
TRBV18	NA	NA	TRBJ2-6	CASSPGVQSSGANVLTF	TGTGCCAGCTCACCGGGGGTTCAGAGCTCTGGGGCCAACGTCCTGACTTTC
TRBV10-1	many	NA	TRBJ2-7	CASSDSRGLFRYEQYF	TGCGCCAGCAGTGACTCCCGGGGTCTATTCCGCTACGAGCAGTACTTC
TRBV7-3	many	TRBD1	TRBJ1-1	CASSPTGGGPDTEAFF	TGTGCCAGCAGCCCTACAGGGGGCGGGCCAGACACTGAAGCTTTCTTT
TRBV9	few	NA	TRBJ2-7	CASSVEPETAGRYEQYF	TGTGCCAGCAGCGTAGAGCCGGAGACTGCAGGGAGGTACGAGCAGTACTTC
TRBV12-3/TRBV12-4	few	TRBD2	TRBJ2-1	CASSQRGRSSYNEQFF	TGTGCCAGCAGTCAGCGGGGGCGAAGCTCCTACAATGAGCAGTTCTTC
TRBV11-2	few	TRBD1	TRBJ1-2	CASSSLLEQGMNGYTF	TGTGCCAGCAGCTCCCTGTTGGAACAGGGGATGAATGGCTACACCTTC
TRBV28	NA	TRBD1	TRBJ1-1	CATYTGGTEAFF	TGTGCCACCTATACAGGGGGCACTGAAGCTTTCTTT
TRBV5-6	few	NA	TRBJ1-5	CASSTTGSGQPQHF	TGTGCCAGCAGCACTACAGGGTCGGGGCAGCCCCAGCATTTT
TRBV29-1	NA	TRBD2	TRBJ2-3	CSVDRASGARTQYF	TGCAGCGTTGATAGGGCTAGCGGGGCTAGGACGCAGTATTTT
TRBV3-1	NA	NA	TRBJ1-2	CASSRVGASGFGYTF	TGTGCCAGCAGCCGCGTGGGGGCGTCCGGTTTTGGCTACACCTTC
TRBV7-8	few	NA	TRBJ1-1	CASSLSLVLNTEAFF	TGTGCCAGCAGCTTATCGTTGGTTTTGAACACTGAAGCTTTCTTT
TRBV5-6	NA	TRBD1	TRBJ1-5	CASSFTGGWEQPQHF	TGTGCCAGCAGCTTTACAGGGGGTTGGGAACAGCCCCAGCATTTT